A single sample is the source of the 18 T cell receptor beta chains below, sequenced in a study of CD8+CD57+ T cells in acquired aplastic anemia. Genomic DNA, serving as template, underwent TCR beta VDJ and CDR3 profiling. TCRdb fed the reads into MiXCR, producing one record per CDR3 protein. The sample carries 150,000 to 180,000 distinct CDR3 sequences, over 50% recorded once. CD8+CD57+ cell expansion had been shown by flow cytometry in patients chosen for sequencing. The specimen was sorted CD4+, CD8+, or CD8+CD57+ T cells (not recorded which) from PBMCs. The receptor source for this set is a human donor with aplastic anemia.

The chain carries TRBV11-2 and TRBJ2-7; D is perhaps TRBD2 (6 bases). V lost 1 base to trimming and J lost 5 bases, with 18 bases between them. Germline values: CDR1 SGHAT, CDR2 FQNNGV. CDR3 length: 16 residues. CDR3 sequence: CASSLGVGRRSHEQYF. The CDR3 coding sequence is TGTGCCAGCAGCTTAGGTGTCGGGAGAAGGTCCCACGAGCAGTACTTC.

The chain recombines TRBV6-2 or TRBV6-3 with TRBJ2-3; 11 bases line up with TRBD2. J was trimmed by 2 bases and V by 8 bases; bases with no gene match: 6. The CDR3 is 15 amino acids. Per germline, CDR1 MNHEY and CDR2 SVGEGT. For the CDR3, the DNA is TGTGCCAGCGTAGCGGGAGGGCCCCCCACAGATACGCAGTATTTT. The encoded protein is CASVAGGPPTDTQYF.

The chain combines TRBV19 with TRBJ1-5; D is uncertain. The CDR3 consists of 14 residues. Germline V lookup: CDR1 LNHDA, CDR2 SQIVND (reference sequence). Between the trimmed V and J ends, which lost 7 bases and 2 bases, there was a span of 12 bases. CDR3 sequence: CASTPTGGNQPQHF. The CDR3 coding sequence is TGTGCCAGTACCCCGACCGGTGGCAATCAGCCCCAGCATTTT.

The chain links TRBV7-4 to TRBJ2-7; no reliable D call. Germline values: CDR1 SGHVT, CDR2 SQSDAQ. V was pared by 5 bases and J by 6 bases, with 8 bases between. CDR3 length equals 11 residues. The CDR3 DNA follows: TGTGCCAGCAGCGAGAGGTCCGAGCAGTACTTC. As protein: CASSERSEQYF.

This clonotype was seen a handful of times. DNA for the CDR3: TGTGCCAGCAGTCAGTCGGTGGGCACAGATACGCAGTATTTT. Amino acid sequence: CASSQSVGTDTQYF. The chain carries TRBV2 and TRBJ2-3, with D unresolved. CDR3 length: 14 amino acids. The germline V gene encodes CDR1 SNHLY and CDR2 FYNNEI. V was shortened by 5 bases and J by 1 base, with 10 bases between the two germline ends.

The table lists this clonotype with many counts. The chain joins TRBV9 to TRBJ1-6; the D gene is possibly TRBD1 (6 bases). The V end was cut by 0 bases, the J end by 0 bases, with 7 bases between. This CDR3 comprises 16 residues. Germline CDR1 SGDLS, CDR2 YYNGEE. The CDR3 bases are TGTGCCAGCAGCGTAGGGGGGCTCTCCTATAATTCACCCCTCCACTTT. Translating gives CASSVGGLSYNSPLHF. Combining the CDR3 with reference TRBV9 and TRBJ1-6 gives the whole variable domain DSGVTQTPKHLITATGQRVTLRCSPRSGDLSVYWYQQSLDQGLQFLIQYYNGEERAKGNILERFSAQQFPDLHSELNLSSLELGDSALYFCASSVGGLSYNSPLHFGNGTRLTVT.

This clonotype was detected ten times or more. V usage is TRBV19 and J usage is TRBJ1-2, with TRBD1 matching 8 bases. J lost 8 bases, V lost 7 bases, and 6 bases had no gene match. CDR3 length: 12 residues. Germline assignment: CDR1 LNHDA and CDR2 SQIVND (reference sequence). Here the CDR3 DNA reads TGTGCCAGTACCTCAGGGGGCCGGGGCTACACCTTC. Its translation is CASTSGGRGYTF.

This clonotype has just a few counts. The genes are TRBV20-1 and TRBJ2-3, with 8 nucleotides matching TRBD2. J lost 7 bases, V lost 2 bases, and 20 bases had no gene match. The CDR3 has 18 residues. Germline V gene sequence: CDR1 DFQATT, CDR2 SNEGSKA (reference sequence). The CDR3 nucleotides are TGCAGTGCTAGACCCTTGGGCGGGGGGAACTTTGGGGGGTATACGCAGTATTTT. Amino acids: CSARPLGGGNFGGYTQYF.

The chain has TRBV7-6 and TRBJ2-6; 8 nucleotides match TRBD1. The CDR3 is 16 amino acids. Germline-derived CDR1 and CDR2 are SGHVS and FNYEAQ. V shed 5 bases and J 4 bases; nucleotides not matched to a gene: 7. The CDR3 region is CASSPTGGTGANVLTF. The CDR3, as DNA: TGTGCCAGCAGCCCAACAGGGGGGACAGGGGCCAACGTCCTGACTTTC.

The table lists this clonotype with a few counts. The genes are TRBV6-1 and TRBJ2-3; 8 positions match TRBD2. This CDR3 contains 17 residues. In germline, CDR1 is MNHNS, CDR2 SASEGT. V dropped 0 bases and J dropped 2; count of bases not matched to a gene: 7. CDR3 DNA: TGTGCCAGCAGTGAAGCGCCGGGCGGGGGGCACACAGATACGCAGTATTTT. The encoded protein is CASSEAPGGGHTDTQYF.

This clonotype has more than one count but fewer than ten. The chain carries TRBV20-1 and TRBJ1-1, with 10 bases fitting TRBD1. The CDR3 length is 14 residues. The J segment lost 0 bases and the V segment lost 5 bases, leaving 3 bases of the junction unmatched. Germline values: CDR1 DFQATT, CDR2 SNEGSKA (reference sequence). CDR3 nucleotides: TGCAGTGCTCCGGACAGGGGGATGAACACTGAAGCTTTCTTT. Translated: CSAPDRGMNTEAFF.

This clonotype has more than one count but fewer than ten. J is TRBJ1-2 and V is TRBV4-2; TRBD1 agrees at 8 bases. Germline CDR1 is LGHNA and CDR2 is YNFKEQ. CDR3 length: 16 residues. With 3 bases clipped from V and 6 bases from J, the junction kept 12 bases outside the gene matches. The CDR3 loop reads CASSQDRASLRDGYTF. The CDR3 region has the DNA TGTGCCAGCAGCCAGGACAGGGCCTCTCTGAGGGATGGCTACACCTTC.

This sequence joins TRBV7-2 and TRBJ2-7; 7 bases map to TRBD2. Unmatched junction bases numbered 5, after V lost 0 bases and J lost 3 bases. Germline CDR1 and CDR2: SGHTA and FQGNSA. There are 15 residues in the CDR3. The CDR3 here is CASSLALGGGYEQYF. CDR3 coding DNA: TGTGCCAGCAGCTTAGCTCTGGGCGGGGGCTACGAGCAGTACTTC.

Note on this clonotype: This may arise from a read error, as a much more abundant clone is one base away. CDR3 sequence (DNA): TGTGCCAGTATCATCAGCGGCAAGGCTGAAGCTTTCTTT. As protein: CASIISGKAEAFF. The rearrangement links TRBV5-6 to TRBJ1-1; D is unresolved. The germline gives CDR1 SGHDT, CDR2 YYEEEE. This CDR3 comprises 13 residues. Trimming stripped 8 bases from V and 6 bases from J, with 17 bases between.

The chain employs TRBV12-3 or TRBV12-4 and TRBJ2-7; no definite D call. This CDR3 spans 15 amino acids. The V gene lost 7 bases and the J gene lost 0 bases, with 16 bases spanning the gap. CDR3 sequence reads: CASTRTVGSSYEQYF. In DNA form, the CDR3 reads TGTGCCAGCACCCGGACGGTTGGCAGCTCCTACGAGCAGTACTTC.

At least ten counts were recorded for this clonotype. The rearrangement links TRBV7-9 to TRBJ2-3; 11 bases match TRBD2. Germline CDR1 and CDR2: SEHNR and FQNEAQ (reference sequence). After removal of 5 bases from V and 3 bases from J, the junction contained 7 bases not matched to a gene. CDR3 length: 16 amino acids. DNA of the CDR3: TGTGCCAGCAGCCGTCCTAGCGGGGGGCCTACAGATACGCAGTATTTT. It codes for CASSRPSGGPTDTQYF.

J is TRBJ1-5 and V is TRBV12-3 or TRBV12-4; TRBD1 matches 9 bases. This CDR3 has 16 amino acids. With V trimmed by 5 bases and J by 0 bases, 5 bases remained unmatched. The CDR3 nucleotides read TGTGCCAGCAGTCCCCGGGACAGGGATAGCAATCAGCCCCAGCATTTT. Translation: CASSPRDRDSNQPQHF.

The chain couples TRBV29-1 to TRBJ2-7, with TRBD1 as a possible D gene (7 bases). The V end was cut by 2 bases, the J end by 0 bases, with 11 bases between. From germline, CDR1 is SQVTM and CDR2 ANQGSEA. CDR3 length: 14 amino acids. CDR3 sequence (DNA): TGCAGCGTTGAACGCAGGGGGGTCTCCTACGAGCAGTACTTC. Residues: CSVERRGVSYEQYF.